The 30 T cell receptor beta chains presented below share a single source sample, sequenced in a study of post-analysis software for immune sequencing data. General study results and limits: Included in a set of about five TRBV segments more frequent in patients than controls were TRBV5-6, TRBV5-1 and TRBV20-1.

The TCR beta cDNA libraries contained unique molecular identifiers. MiXCR was run by TCRdb on the PCR reads, yielding one entry per CDR3 protein. The repertoire holds some 800,000 distinct CDR3 sequences, around 45% seen once, with approximately 5% in the top ten. These receptors lack a known antigen. Input material: blood. All receptors come from a girl aged 5-17 years with multiple sclerosis.

The chain couples TRBV7-8 to TRBJ2-5; the D is unclear. TRBJ2-7 matches the DNA end more closely, so the J call is doubtful. This CDR3 is 13 amino acids long. Germline V gene sequence: CDR1 SGHVS, CDR2 FQNEAQ. CDR3 region: CASSLVRSHEQYF. CDR3 DNA: TGTGCCAGCAGCTTAGTGCGTTCCCACGAGCAGTACTTC.

This sequence joins TRBV4-3 and TRBJ1-4, with a possible D match to TRBD1 (6 bases). There are 14 residues in the CDR3. V lost 4 bases and J 8 bases, leaving 14 bases between the germline ends. Germline-derived CDR1 and CDR2 are LGHNA and YSLEER. This CDR3 reads CASSPVSQGEKLFF. The CDR3 nucleotides are TGCGCCAGCAGCCCAGTCTCGCAGGGGGAAAAACTGTTTTTT.

The chain carries TRBV20-1 and TRBJ1-2; possible D gene TRBD1, 5 bases. This CDR3 spans 12 amino acids. Looked up from germline, CDR1 is DFQATT and CDR2 is SNEGSKA (reference sequence). V was cut by 5 bases and J by 1 base, with 8 bases left in between. CDR3 sequence: CSARGYNYGYTF. The CDR3, as DNA: TGCAGTGCTCGGGGCTATAACTATGGCTACACCTTC.

The sample holds a few counts of this clonotype. V is TRBV20-1 and J is TRBJ2-3; 8 bases agree with TRBD1. CDR3 length: 17 residues. CDR1 is DFQATT and CDR2 is SNEGSKA in the germline V gene (reference sequence). V dropped 6 bases and J dropped 0; count of bases not matched to a gene: 14. CDR3 nucleotide sequence: TGCAGTGCCAACAGACAGGGGCCATACCCTAGCACAGATACGCAGTATTTT. Translated, it gives CSANRQGPYPSTDTQYF.

In this sample, this clonotype turned up a few times. The V and J genes are TRBV6-5 and TRBJ2-7, with D possibly TRBD1 on 5 matching bases. CDR1 is MNHEY, CDR2 SVGAGI, per germline. This CDR3 comprises 15 residues. With 4 bases removed from V and 0 bases from J, the gap between germline ends came to 13 bases. CDR3 protein: CASSFSGHSSYEQYF. The CDR3 DNA follows: TGTGCCAGCAGTTTCTCAGGGCATAGCTCCTACGAGCAGTACTTC.

The J gene is TRBJ2-5, the V gene TRBV12-3 or TRBV12-4, with a possible D match to TRBD2 (6 bases). V shed 6 bases and J shed 1 base, with 12 bases lying between them. CDR3 length: 14 amino acids. The CDR3: CASRQAGTQETQYF. The CDR3 DNA follows: TGTGCCAGCAGGCAAGCGGGCACCCAAGAGACCCAGTACTTC.

The chain combines TRBV12-3 or TRBV12-4 with TRBJ1-2; 8 bases map to TRBD1. The CDR3 has 14 residues. The V segment lost 6 bases and the J segment 6 bases; nucleotides outside the gene matches: 9. The CDR3 nucleotides read TGTGCCAGCAGCTCGAGGACAGGGTGGGATGGCTACACCTTC. Translating it yields CASSSRTGWDGYTF.

This clonotype was seen a few times. This chain links TRBV4-3 with TRBJ2-1; TRBD2 aligns across 8 bases. The trim removed 4 bases at V and 6 bases at J, leaving 14 bases unmatched. This CDR3 contains 17 residues. Germline V gene sequence: CDR1 LGHNA, CDR2 YSLEER. CDR3 nucleotide sequence: TGCGCCAGCAGCCGGACCCTTTCGGGAGGGAGGGTCAATGAGCAGTTCTTC. Translation gives CASSRTLSGGRVNEQFF.

The rearrangement links TRBV2 to TRBJ1-1, with unresolved D. From germline, CDR1 is SNHLY and CDR2 FYNNEI. The CDR3 runs 13 residues. V lost 6 bases to trimming and J lost 1 base, with 9 bases between them. The CDR3: CASRADGNTEAFF. The CDR3 DNA is TGTGCCAGCAGGGCGGACGGGAACACTGAAGCTTTCTTT. The entire variable domain, with the rest obtained from reference TRBV2 and TRBJ1-1, is as follows: EPEVTQTPSHQVTQMGQEVILRCVPISNHLYFYWYRQILGQKVEFLVSFYNNEISEKSEIFDDQFSVERPDGSNFTLKIRSTKLEDSAMYFCASRADGNTEAFFGQGTRLTVV.

This clonotype was observed a few times. The chain combines TRBV29-1 with TRBJ2-7; D possibly uses TRBD1 or TRBD2 (5 bases each). Germline V CDR1 and CDR2: SQVTM, ANQGSEA. V was shortened by 6 bases and J by 2 bases, with 11 bases between the two germline ends. This CDR3 region has 12 residues. CDR3 nucleotides: TGCAGCGTAGGGACGGAGACCTACGAGCAGTACTTC. Translating gives CSVGTETYEQYF.

This chain connects TRBV29-1 to TRBJ2-1; D is perhaps TRBD1 (5 bases). The CDR3 covers 11 residues. CDR1 and CDR2 (germline): SQVTM, ANQGSEA. V was shortened by 3 bases and J by 12 bases, with 12 bases between the two germline ends. DNA of the CDR3: TGCAGCGTTGAGCGACAGATGCGGCAGTTCTTC. Protein: CSVERQMRQFF.

This clonotype was found a few times. CDR3 region: CSVPDSPEAFF. CDR3 nucleotide sequence: TGCAGCGTTCCCGACAGCCCTGAAGCTTTCTTT. The chain uses TRBV29-1 and TRBJ1-1; TRBD1 might be the D (5 bases). This CDR3 has 11 amino acids. Trimming left V 5 bases short and J 6 bases short, with 10 bases between. Germline CDR1 reads SQVTM; CDR2 reads ANQGSEA.

The chain combines TRBV7-2 with TRBJ2-5; TRBD2 aligns across 10 bases. CDR1 is SGHTA and CDR2 is FQGNSA in the germline V gene. Trimming at V came to 0 bases and at J to 12 bases, leaving 4 bases not matched to a gene. This CDR3 region has 13 residues. CDR3 sequence: CASSLAAGTSEYF. The CDR3 DNA reads as TGTGCCAGCAGCTTAGCGGCCGGGACTAGCGAGTACTTC.

V and J are TRBV12-3 or TRBV12-4 and TRBJ2-4; 9 bases match TRBD2. TRBJ2-7 explains the end of the DNA better; the J call may be wrong. This CDR3 comprises 16 residues. Written as DNA, the CDR3 is TGTGCCAGCACCCAGTCCTCACTGGCGGGGGGGACCGAGCAGTACTTC. Translation gives CASTQSSLAGGTEQYF.

This chain links TRBV7-9 with TRBJ2-5, with D unclear. The J call could be wrong; TRBJ2-7 is a better fit for the DNA end. The length of the CDR3 is 12 residues. Per germline, CDR1 SEHNR and CDR2 FQNEAQ (reference sequence). The CDR3: CASSLTTSEQYF. CDR3 sequence (DNA): TGTGCCAGCAGCTTGACGACTTCCGAGCAGTACTTC.

The genes are TRBV11-2 and TRBJ2-7; 13 positions match TRBD2. V was pared by 4 bases and J by 5 bases, with 2 bases of the junction left unmatched. The V gene's germline CDR1 is SGHAT and CDR2 FQNNGV. The CDR3 is 14 amino acids. The CDR3 protein is CASSWGLAGNEQYF. The CDR3 nucleotides read TGTGCCAGCAGCTGGGGACTAGCGGGAAACGAGCAGTACTTC.

The chain has TRBV4-3 and TRBJ2-7, with D possibly matching TRBD2 (6 bases). Germline loops: CDR1 LGHNA, CDR2 YSLEER. The CDR3 extends over 16 amino acids. Trimming pared 0 bases from V and 3 bases from J, leaving 15 bases between. The chain's CDR3 is CASSQDRGAGDYEQYF. CDR3 DNA sequence: TGCGCCAGCAGCCAAGATCGCGGGGCAGGAGACTACGAGCAGTACTTC.

The chain uses TRBV28 and TRBJ2-2; 10 positions agree with TRBD2. The CDR3 runs 17 residues. The germline V gene encodes CDR1 MDHEN and CDR2 SYDVKM. The V gene end was trimmed by 5 bases and the J gene end by 1 base; junction bases not matched to a gene: 7. The CDR3 nucleotides read TGTGCCAGCAGTCTCCCCGGACTAGCGGAGAACACCGGGGAGCTGTTTTTT. This translates into CASSLPGLAENTGELFF.

The sample holds a few counts of this clonotype. The chain carries TRBV6-2 or TRBV6-3 and TRBJ1-2; D remains unclear. CDR1 and CDR2 (germline): MNHEY, SVGEGT. Deletions cut 0 bases from V and 0 bases from J, with 8 bases between. The CDR3 runs 15 residues. The CDR3 here is CASSYSGDPNYGYTF. The CDR3 coding sequence is TGTGCCAGCAGTTACTCCGGAGACCCTAACTATGGCTACACCTTC.

This chain connects TRBV4-2 to TRBJ1-2; D is unclear. The CDR3 spans 13 residues. Germline V gives CDR1 LGHNA, CDR2 YNFKEQ. Trimming removed 6 bases at V and 4 bases at J, with 12 bases between. CDR3 in amino acids: CASRENTGYGYTF. For the CDR3, the DNA is TGTGCCAGCAGAGAAAATACCGGCTATGGCTACACCTTC.

This clonotype was found a few times. CDR3 bases: TGCAGCGTACGGACTAGCGGGGTGTACGAGCAGTACTTC. Its translation is CSVRTSGVYEQYF. The chain recombines TRBV29-1 with TRBJ2-7; TRBD2 aligns across 12 bases. Germline-derived CDR1 and CDR2 are SQVTM and ANQGSEA. With V trimmed by 6 bases and J by 4 bases, 4 bases remained unmatched. This CDR3 comprises 13 residues.

This clonotype has just one count. The genes are TRBV5-1 and TRBJ2-1, with TRBD2 matching over 11 bases. The J segment lost 6 bases and the V segment lost 0 bases, leaving 2 bases of the junction unmatched. This CDR3 spans 15 amino acids. CDR1 and CDR2 from the germline V gene are SGHRS and YFSETQ. The CDR3 sequence: CASSLETSGGNEQFF. The CDR3 region has the DNA TGCGCCAGCAGCTTGGAAACTAGCGGGGGCAATGAGCAGTTCTTC.

This clonotype was counted a single time. It may be a read error: a sequence one base away is much more abundant. The chain uses TRBV6-4 and TRBJ2-1; D is unclear. There are 13 residues in the CDR3. Germline values: CDR1 MRHNA, CDR2 SNTAGT. Here the CDR3 reads CAGSRDPYNEQFF. The CDR3 DNA reads TGTGCCGGCAGCCGTGACCCCTACAATGAGCAGTTCTTC.

The sample holds a few counts of this clonotype. CDR3 protein: CASRVGLAGGYEQYF. The CDR3, as DNA: TGTGCCAGCAGGGTCGGACTAGCGGGAGGCTACGAGCAGTACTTC. The chain couples TRBV2 to TRBJ2-7; 14 nucleotides align to TRBD2. Germline V gives CDR1 SNHLY, CDR2 FYNNEI. The CDR3 is 15 amino acids. The trim removed 6 bases at V and 3 bases at J, leaving 4 bases unmatched.

The chain uses TRBV10-3 and TRBJ2-3; 8 bases are shared with TRBD2. The CDR3 length is 15 residues. In germline, CDR1 is ENHRY, CDR2 SYGVKD. Germline trimming cut 8 bases from V and 0 bases from J; bases unmatched to any gene: 7. CDR3 DNA sequence: TGTGCCATCGGAGCGGGGGCAGAAAGCACAGATACGCAGTATTTT. Its translation is CAIGAGAESTDTQYF.

This clonotype was detected only a few times. This chain links TRBV6-6 with TRBJ1-5; 7 positions match TRBD1. The CDR3 covers 14 residues. Per germline, CDR1 MNHNY and CDR2 SVGAGI (reference sequence). Germline trimming cut 6 bases from V and 2 bases from J; bases unmatched to any gene: 4. The CDR3 here is CASSQGQRNQPQHF. CDR3 coding DNA: TGTGCCAGCAGCCAGGGACAGCGCAATCAGCCCCAGCATTTT.

This clonotype was detected a few times. This chain uses TRBV20-1 with TRBJ2-7; D is perhaps TRBD1 or TRBD2 (5 bases each). This CDR3 comprises 16 residues. CDR1 DFQATT and CDR2 SNEGSKA come from the germline V gene (reference sequence). Trimming took 1 base from V and 3 from J, leaving 19 bases between them. The CDR3 DNA is TGCAGTGCTAGAGTCCGTGACGGCGAGAGGGGCTACGAGCAGTACTTC. Its translation is CSARVRDGERGYEQYF.

This clonotype was counted at least ten times. This chain joins TRBV6-6 and TRBJ2-2; 9 bases agree with TRBD2. V shed 4 bases, J shed 6 bases, and the junction held 9 bases outside the gene matches. In germline, CDR1 is MNHNY, CDR2 SVGAGI (reference sequence). The CDR3 covers 16 residues. The CDR3 loop is CASSSLGLAMAGELFF. CDR3 bases: TGTGCCAGCAGTTCCCTCGGACTAGCGATGGCCGGGGAGCTGTTTTTT.

This chain links TRBV21-1 with TRBJ2-5; TRBD1, the table's D call, lacks a check against the DNA. TRBV21-1 is given as a pseudogene. The CDR3 spans 15 residues. The CDR3 DNA follows: TGTGCCAGCAGCAAAAAGGGACAGAACCCAGAGACCCAGTACTTC. Protein sequence: CASSKKGQNPETQYF.

The rearrangement links TRBV7-8 to TRBJ2-7; TRBD2 matches 11 bases. The V gene end was trimmed by 5 bases and the J gene end by 7 bases; junction bases not matched to a gene: 7. CDR3 length: 14 amino acids. From germline, CDR1 is SGHVS and CDR2 FQNEAQ. CDR3 in amino acids: CASSMTSGTGEQYF. As DNA, the CDR3 is TGTGCCAGCAGCATGACTAGCGGGACGGGGGAGCAGTACTTC.